Listed below are T cell receptor beta chains from one sample, sequenced in a study of cytomegalovirus exposure and HLA in healthy donors. The table came from immunoSEQ multiplex PCR; TCRdb's copy has only in-frame clones and leaves some out. Here the sample spans 250,000 or so clones, around 90% being singletons. Sequenced: PBMCs. These receptors were taken from a girl aged 2 to 9 in good health and CMV-seronegative. Both conserved end residues are part of each CDR3. The order of the fields is V gene, D gene, clone size, CDR3 length, J gene, CDR3 protein, CDR3 DNA. A D gene is named only where the DNA matches it firmly. A row's size may be missing; if present it is once, few, many or a size class.

V gene: TRBV19; D gene: TRBD1; clone size: once; CDR3 length: 19; J gene: TRBJ1-2; CDR3 protein: CASSIGPGTGGQYGRGYTF; CDR3 DNA: TGTGCCAGTAGTATAGGGCCCGGGACAGGGGGCCAGTATGGTCGTGGCTACACCTTC
V gene: TRBV6-1; D gene: .; clone size: .; CDR3 length: 14; J gene: TRBJ2-7; CDR3 protein: CASSEISGFGEQYF; CDR3 DNA: TGTGCCAGCAGTGAAATATCGGGATTTGGAGAGCAGTACTTC
V gene: TRBV6-6; D gene: .; clone size: .; CDR3 length: 14; J gene: TRBJ2-5; CDR3 protein: CASSNPGQQETQYF; CDR3 DNA: TGTGCCAGCAGTAACCCAGGGCAGCAAGAGACCCAGTACTTC
V gene: TRBV11-2; D gene: TRBD1; clone size: .; CDR3 length: 16; J gene: TRBJ1-3; CDR3 protein: CASSWTGSVSGNTIYF; CDR3 DNA: TGTGCCAGCAGCTGGACAGGGAGCGTCTCTGGAAACACCATATATTTT
V gene: TRBV2; D gene: TRBD1; clone size: .; CDR3 length: 18; J gene: TRBJ2-5; CDR3 protein: CASSKDRGRGGYGETQYF; CDR3 DNA: TGTGCCAGCAGTAAGGACAGGGGAAGAGGGGGGTACGGAGAGACCCAGTACTTC
V gene: TRBV23-1; D gene: .; clone size: .; CDR3 length: 12; J gene: TRBJ1-2; CDR3 protein: CASSQRGYGYTF; CDR3 DNA: TGCGCCAGCAGTCAACGAGGCTATGGCTACACCTTC
V gene: TRBV4-1; D gene: TRBD2; clone size: .; CDR3 length: 15; J gene: TRBJ2-3; CDR3 protein: CASSQVAGGTDTQYF; CDR3 DNA: TGCGCCAGCAGCCAAGTGGCGGGAGGCACAGATACGCAGTATTTT
V gene: TRBV6-1; D gene: .; clone size: .; CDR3 length: 12; J gene: TRBJ2-1; CDR3 protein: CASTRENNEQFF; CDR3 DNA: TGTGCCAGCACGAGGGAGAACAATGAGCAGTTCTTC
V gene: TRBV9; D gene: .; clone size: .; CDR3 length: 16; J gene: TRBJ1-2; CDR3 protein: CASSASGTQINYGYTF; CDR3 DNA: TGTGCCAGCAGCGCTTCCGGGACACAAATTAACTATGGCTACACCTTC
V gene: TRBV19; D gene: TRBD1; clone size: .; CDR3 length: 14; J gene: TRBJ1-2; CDR3 protein: CASSGQGVNYGYTF; CDR3 DNA: TGTGCCAGTAGTGGACAGGGGGTAAACTATGGCTACACCTTC
V gene: TRBV12-5; D gene: TRBD1; clone size: .; CDR3 length: 14; J gene: TRBJ1-4; CDR3 protein: CASGIGTGVEKLFF; CDR3 DNA: TGTGCTAGTGGTATCGGGACAGGGGTCGAAAAACTGTTTTTT
V gene: TRBV18; D gene: .; clone size: once; CDR3 length: 16; J gene: TRBJ1-6; CDR3 protein: CASSRATSSYNSPLHF; CDR3 DNA: TGTGCCAGCTCCAGGGCCACCAGCTCCTATAATTCACCCCTCCACTTT
V gene: TRBV7-3; D gene: TRBD2; clone size: .; CDR3 length: 16; J gene: TRBJ2-1; CDR3 protein: CASSSDLAGVYNEQFF; CDR3 DNA: TGTGCCAGCAGCTCCGATCTAGCGGGGGTCTACAATGAGCAGTTCTTC
V gene: TRBV15; D gene: TRBD1; clone size: once; CDR3 length: 19; J gene: TRBJ1-6; CDR3 protein: CATSRISSGTGKTNSPLHF; CDR3 DNA: TGTGCCACCAGCAGGATCAGTTCCGGGACAGGGAAGACAAATTCACCCCTCCACTTT
V gene: TRBV27; D gene: TRBD1; clone size: .; CDR3 length: 14; J gene: TRBJ1-6; CDR3 protein: CASSSQGANSPLHF; CDR3 DNA: TGTGCCAGCAGTTCGCAGGGGGCCAATTCACCCCTCCACTTT
V gene: TRBV19; D gene: TRBD1; clone size: .; CDR3 length: 14; J gene: TRBJ1-2; CDR3 protein: CASTGGQGNYGYTF; CDR3 DNA: TGTGCCAGTACGGGCGGACAGGGCAACTATGGCTACACCTTC
V gene: TRBV5-5; D gene: .; clone size: .; CDR3 length: 12; J gene: TRBJ2-2; CDR3 protein: CASSLGVGELFF; CDR3 DNA: TGTGCCAGCAGCTTGGGCGTGGGGGAGCTGTTTTTT
V gene: TRBV6-6; D gene: .; clone size: .; CDR3 length: 13; J gene: TRBJ1-1; CDR3 protein: CASSHQGNTEAFF; CDR3 DNA: TGTGCCAGCAGCCATCAGGGGAACACTGAAGCTTTCTTT
V gene: TRBV10-3; D gene: .; clone size: .; CDR3 length: 14; J gene: TRBJ2-1; CDR3 protein: CAISEEAGRNEQFF; CDR3 DNA: TGTGCCATCAGTGAGGAGGCGGGTAGGAATGAGCAGTTCTTC
V gene: TRBV6-6; D gene: .; clone size: .; CDR3 length: 15; J gene: TRBJ2-7; CDR3 protein: CASSYSRQGIYEQYF; CDR3 DNA: TGTGCCAGCAGTTACTCGAGGCAGGGGATCTACGAGCAGTACTTC
V gene: TRBV14; D gene: .; clone size: once; CDR3 length: 15; J gene: TRBJ1-2; CDR3 protein: CASSQAQGRGYGYTF; CDR3 DNA: TGTGCCAGCAGCCAGGCACAGGGACGTGGCTATGGCTACACCTTC
V gene: TRBV6-5; D gene: TRBD1; clone size: .; CDR3 length: 14; J gene: TRBJ1-2; CDR3 protein: CASSYAAGGGGYTF; CDR3 DNA: TGTGCCAGCAGTTACGCCGCAGGGGGCGGCGGCTACACCTTC
V gene: TRBV11-2; D gene: TRBD1; clone size: .; CDR3 length: 19; J gene: TRBJ1-1; CDR3 protein: CASSFGQGRLWTMNTEAFF; CDR3 DNA: TGTGCCAGCAGCTTCGGACAGGGAAGATTGTGGACAATGAACACTGAAGCTTTCTTT
V gene: TRBV5-6; D gene: .; clone size: .; CDR3 length: 16; J gene: TRBJ2-5; CDR3 protein: CASSLGGTVRQETQYF; CDR3 DNA: TGTGCCAGCAGCTTGGGTGGCACAGTTAGGCAAGAGACCCAGTACTTC
V gene: TRBV10-2; D gene: .; clone size: .; CDR3 length: 14; J gene: TRBJ2-5; CDR3 protein: CASSEKDFQETQYF; CDR3 DNA: TGCGCCAGCAGTGAAAAGGACTTCCAAGAGACCCAGTACTTC
V gene: TRBV7-8; D gene: .; clone size: .; CDR3 length: 15; J gene: TRBJ1-4; CDR3 protein: CASSLNTATNEKLFF; CDR3 DNA: TGTGCCAGCAGCTTGAATACTGCAACTAATGAAAAACTGTTTTTT
V gene: TRBV18; D gene: TRBD1; clone size: .; CDR3 length: 15; J gene: TRBJ2-7; CDR3 protein: CASSPPSDRDGEQYF; CDR3 DNA: TGTGCCAGCTCACCACCCTCGGACAGGGATGGTGAGCAGTACTTC
V gene: TRBV5-4; D gene: .; clone size: .; CDR3 length: 16; J gene: TRBJ1-3; CDR3 protein: CASSLARPGQKNTIYF; CDR3 DNA: TGTGCCAGCAGCTTGGCCCGTCCAGGGCAGAAAAACACCATATATTTT
V gene: TRBV19; D gene: TRBD2; clone size: once; CDR3 length: 15; J gene: TRBJ2-3; CDR3 protein: CASSQTSGDTDTQYF; CDR3 DNA: TGTGCCAGTAGCCAGACTAGCGGGGACACAGATACGCAGTATTTT
V gene: TRBV7-2; D gene: .; clone size: once; CDR3 length: 16; J gene: TRBJ1-1; CDR3 protein: CASRTDTAVGSTEAFF; CDR3 DNA: TGTGCCAGCAGAACCGACACGGCGGTCGGGAGTACTGAAGCTTTCTTT
V gene: TRBV11-2; D gene: .; clone size: .; CDR3 length: 12; J gene: TRBJ2-3; CDR3 protein: CASTGGLDTQYF; CDR3 DNA: TGTGCCAGCACTGGAGGGCTGGATACGCAGTATTTT
V gene: TRBV7-5; D gene: .; clone size: .; CDR3 length: 15; J gene: TRBJ2-7; CDR3 protein: CVRSQLARTSGEQYF; CDR3 DNA: TGTGTCAGAAGCCAATTAGCGAGGACTTCTGGCGAGCAGTACTTC
V gene: TRBV7-9; D gene: TRBD1; clone size: .; CDR3 length: 16; J gene: TRBJ2-7; CDR3 protein: CSSSEKTGDSSYEQYF; CDR3 DNA: TGTTCCAGCAGCGAAAAGACAGGGGACAGCTCCTACGAGCAGTACTTC
V gene: TRBV29-1; D gene: TRBD1; clone size: .; CDR3 length: 15; J gene: TRBJ1-4; CDR3 protein: CSVGRTGGGNEKLFF; CDR3 DNA: TGCAGCGTCGGACGGACAGGGGGCGGGAACGAAAAACTGTTTTTT
V gene: TRBV6-1; D gene: .; clone size: .; CDR3 length: 15; J gene: TRBJ2-2; CDR3 protein: CASSAPPPGAGELFF; CDR3 DNA: TGTGCCAGCAGTGCCCCGCCCCCAGGGGCCGGGGAGCTGTTTTTT
V gene: TRBV2; D gene: TRBD2; clone size: once; CDR3 length: 15; J gene: TRBJ2-1; CDR3 protein: CASSGERGRYNEQFF; CDR3 DNA: TGTGCCAGCAGTGGGGAGCGGGGACGCTACAATGAGCAGTTCTTC
V gene: TRBV5-4; D gene: TRBD2; clone size: .; CDR3 length: 15; J gene: TRBJ2-3; CDR3 protein: CASSNSGPESDTQYF; CDR3 DNA: TGTGCCAGCAGCAATAGCGGGCCGGAGTCAGATACGCAGTATTTT
V gene: TRBV5-1; D gene: TRBD1; clone size: .; CDR3 length: 15; J gene: TRBJ2-1; CDR3 protein: CASSGGQGSGNEQFF; CDR3 DNA: TGCGCCAGCAGCGGAGGACAGGGGAGTGGCAATGAGCAGTTCTTC
V gene: TRBV15; D gene: TRBD2; clone size: .; CDR3 length: 14; J gene: TRBJ2-7; CDR3 protein: CATSRPREGYEQYF; CDR3 DNA: TGTGCCACGAGCCGACCCAGGGAGGGGTACGAGCAGTACTTC
V gene: TRBV25-1; D gene: TRBD2; clone size: .; CDR3 length: 16; J gene: TRBJ2-7; CDR3 protein: CASSAIGTSGSYEQYF; CDR3 DNA: TGTGCCAGCAGTGCTATTGGGACTAGCGGGTCCTACGAGCAGTACTTC
V gene: TRBV11-2; D gene: TRBD2; clone size: .; CDR3 length: 15; J gene: TRBJ2-5; CDR3 protein: CASSMGLAGQETQYF; CDR3 DNA: TGTGCCAGCAGCATGGGACTAGCGGGGCAAGAGACCCAGTACTTC
V gene: TRBV7-7; D gene: .; clone size: once; CDR3 length: 14; J gene: TRBJ2-3; CDR3 protein: CASSSRGDTDTQYF; CDR3 DNA: TGTGCTAGCAGCTCCAGGGGGGACACAGATACGCAGTATTTT
V gene: TRBV19; D gene: TRBD1; clone size: .; CDR3 length: 13; J gene: TRBJ1-1; CDR3 protein: CASSTDRGPGAFF; CDR3 DNA: TGTGCCAGTAGTACGGACAGGGGGCCTGGGGCTTTCTTT
V gene: TRBV6-1; D gene: .; clone size: .; CDR3 length: 14; J gene: TRBJ1-5; CDR3 protein: CASRLGGNNQPQHF; CDR3 DNA: TGTGCCAGCCGTTTGGGAGGGAACAATCAGCCCCAGCATTTT
V gene: TRBV29-1; D gene: .; clone size: once; CDR3 length: 13; J gene: TRBJ2-7; CDR3 protein: CSVGELAGYEQYF; CDR3 DNA: TGCAGCGTTGGGGAGCTAGCAGGCTACGAGCAGTACTTC
V gene: TRBV5-5; D gene: .; clone size: .; CDR3 length: 15; J gene: TRBJ1-1; CDR3 protein: CASSLTPGWNTEAFF; CDR3 DNA: TGTGCCAGCAGCCTAACACCAGGGTGGAACACTGAAGCTTTCTTT
V gene: TRBV5-1; D gene: .; clone size: .; CDR3 length: 12; J gene: TRBJ2-1; CDR3 protein: CASQGGLGEEFF; CDR3 DNA: TGCGCCAGCCAGGGGGGATTGGGAGAGGAGTTCTTC
V gene: TRBV29-1; D gene: .; clone size: .; CDR3 length: 11; J gene: TRBJ2-7; CDR3 protein: CSVEDLYEQYF; CDR3 DNA: TGCAGCGTTGAAGATCTGTACGAGCAGTACTTC
V gene: TRBV27; D gene: .; clone size: .; CDR3 length: 13; J gene: TRBJ2-3; CDR3 protein: CASSPLGADTQYF; CDR3 DNA: TGTGCCAGCAGTCCACTAGGCGCAGATACGCAGTATTTT
V gene: TRBV5-8; D gene: TRBD1; clone size: once; CDR3 length: 16; J gene: TRBJ2-1; CDR3 protein: CASSLPTQGARNEQFF; CDR3 DNA: TGTGCCAGCAGCTTGCCGACACAGGGGGCTCGCAATGAGCAGTTCTTC
V gene: TRBV18; D gene: TRBD1; clone size: .; CDR3 length: 13; J gene: TRBJ2-7; CDR3 protein: CASRPDREYEQYF; CDR3 DNA: TGTGCCAGCCGGCCGGACAGGGAATACGAGCAGTACTTC
V gene: TRBV7-9; D gene: .; clone size: once; CDR3 length: 16; J gene: TRBJ1-4; CDR3 protein: CASSLRGQATNEKLFF; CDR3 DNA: TGTGCCAGCAGCCTCAGGGGACAAGCAACTAATGAAAAACTGTTTTTT
V gene: TRBV4-1; D gene: TRBD1; clone size: .; CDR3 length: 17; J gene: TRBJ2-2; CDR3 protein: CASSQDRQGANTGELFF; CDR3 DNA: TGCGCCAGCAGCCAAGACCGACAGGGCGCGAACACCGGGGAGCTGTTTTTT
V gene: TRBV2; D gene: TRBD1; clone size: .; CDR3 length: 11; J gene: TRBJ2-7; CDR3 protein: CASSQGDEQYF; CDR3 DNA: TGTGCCAGCAGCCAGGGGGACGAGCAGTACTTC